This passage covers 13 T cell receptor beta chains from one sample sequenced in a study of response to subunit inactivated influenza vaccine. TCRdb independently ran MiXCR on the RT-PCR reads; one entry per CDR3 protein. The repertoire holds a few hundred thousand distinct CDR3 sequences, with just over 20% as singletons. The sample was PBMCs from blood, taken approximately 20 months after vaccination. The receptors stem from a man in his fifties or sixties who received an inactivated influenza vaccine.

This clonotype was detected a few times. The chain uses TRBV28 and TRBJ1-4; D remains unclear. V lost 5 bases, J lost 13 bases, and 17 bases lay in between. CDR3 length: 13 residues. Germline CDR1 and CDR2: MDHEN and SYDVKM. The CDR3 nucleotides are TGTGCCAGCAGTCCCCCGCTGGGTGCGATACTGTTTTTT. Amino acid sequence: CASSPPLGAILFF.

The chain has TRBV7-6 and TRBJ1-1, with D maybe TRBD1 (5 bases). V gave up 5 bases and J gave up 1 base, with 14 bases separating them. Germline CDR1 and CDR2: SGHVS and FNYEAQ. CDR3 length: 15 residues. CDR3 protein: CASSPRGGENTEAFF. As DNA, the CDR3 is TGTGCCAGCAGCCCCCGTGGGGGAGAGAACACTGAAGCTTTCTTT. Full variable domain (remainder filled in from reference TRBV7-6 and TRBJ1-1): GAGVSQSPRYKVTKRGQDVALRCDPISGHVSLYWYRQALGQGPEFLTYFNYEAQQDKSGLPNDRFSAERPEGSISTLTIQRTEQRDSAMYRCASSPRGGENTEAFFGQGTRLTVV.

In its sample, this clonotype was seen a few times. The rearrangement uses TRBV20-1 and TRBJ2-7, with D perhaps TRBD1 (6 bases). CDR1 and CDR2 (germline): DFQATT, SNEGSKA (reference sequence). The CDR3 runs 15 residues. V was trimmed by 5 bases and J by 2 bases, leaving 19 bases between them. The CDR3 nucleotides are TGCAGTGCTGGGAGTCCGGGACAAGGGGCCTACGAGCAGTACTTC. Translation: CSAGSPGQGAYEQYF.

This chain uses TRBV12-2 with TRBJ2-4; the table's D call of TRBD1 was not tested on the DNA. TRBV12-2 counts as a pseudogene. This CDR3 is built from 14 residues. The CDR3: CASRLRAGGVIQYF. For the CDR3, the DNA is TGTGCAAGTCGCCTTCGTGCAGGGGGAGTCATTCAGTACTTC.

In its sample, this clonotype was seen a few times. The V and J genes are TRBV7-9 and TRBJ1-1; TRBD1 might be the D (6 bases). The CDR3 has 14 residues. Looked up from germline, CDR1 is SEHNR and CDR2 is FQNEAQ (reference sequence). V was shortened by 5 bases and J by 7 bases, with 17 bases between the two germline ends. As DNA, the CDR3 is TGTGCCAGCAGCGACTCAGGGGTGGTGAATGAAGCTTTCTTT. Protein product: CASSDSGVVNEAFF.

In nucleotides, the CDR3 is TGCGCCAGCAGTGTGGGGGCGAACACCGGGGAGCTGTTTTTT. Its protein product is CASSVGANTGELFF. The V and J genes are TRBV5-1 and TRBJ2-2, with D perhaps matching TRBD1 or TRBD2 (5 bases each). The CDR3 length is 14 residues. Germline loops: CDR1 SGHRS, CDR2 YFSETQ. The ends were cut back, 5 bases at V and 0 bases at J, with 8 bases in the middle.

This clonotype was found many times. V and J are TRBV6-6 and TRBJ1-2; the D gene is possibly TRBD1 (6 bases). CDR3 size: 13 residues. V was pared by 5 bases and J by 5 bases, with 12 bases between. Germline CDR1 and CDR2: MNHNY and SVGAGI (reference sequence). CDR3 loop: CASSNQQGYGYTF. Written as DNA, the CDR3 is TGTGCCAGCAGTAACCAACAGGGATATGGCTACACCTTC.

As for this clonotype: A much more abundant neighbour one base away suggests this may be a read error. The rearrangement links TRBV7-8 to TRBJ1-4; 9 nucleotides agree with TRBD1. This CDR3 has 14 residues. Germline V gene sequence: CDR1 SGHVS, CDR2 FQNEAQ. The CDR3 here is CASSSGQGFEELFF. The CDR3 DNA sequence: TGTGCCAGCAGCTCTGGACAGGGGTTTGAAGAACTGTTTTTT.

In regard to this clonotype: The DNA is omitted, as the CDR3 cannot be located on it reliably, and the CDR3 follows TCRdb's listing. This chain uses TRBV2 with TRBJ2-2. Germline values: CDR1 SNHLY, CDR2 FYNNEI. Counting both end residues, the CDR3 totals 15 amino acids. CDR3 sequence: CAAVSVPRAPGSCFF.

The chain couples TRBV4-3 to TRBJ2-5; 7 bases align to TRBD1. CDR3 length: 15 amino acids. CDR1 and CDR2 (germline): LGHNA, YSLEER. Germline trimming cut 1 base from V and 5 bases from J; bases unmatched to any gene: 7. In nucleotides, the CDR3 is TGCGCCAGCAGCCAAGCCTTGACAGGGTACGAGACCCAGTACTTC. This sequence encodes CASSQALTGYETQYF.

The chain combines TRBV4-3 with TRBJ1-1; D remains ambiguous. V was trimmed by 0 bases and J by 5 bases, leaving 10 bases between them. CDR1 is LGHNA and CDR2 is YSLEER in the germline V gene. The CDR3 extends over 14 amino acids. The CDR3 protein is CASSQDFMRTEAFF. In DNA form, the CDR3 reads TGCGCCAGCAGCCAAGATTTTATGCGGACTGAAGCTTTCTTT.

The CDR3 is CASSLYGRDNQPQHF. CDR3 coding DNA: TGTGCCAGCAGTTTATACGGCAGGGACAATCAGCCCCAGCATTTT. V gene TRBV28 combines with J gene TRBJ1-5; weak D call: TRBD1 (5 bases). The CDR3 has 15 residues. Between the trimmed V and J ends, which lost 1 base and 3 bases, there was a span of 10 bases. Germline values: CDR1 MDHEN, CDR2 SYDVKM. Complete variable domain (other parts from reference TRBV28 and TRBJ1-5): DVKVTQSSRYLVKRTGEKVFLECVQDMDHENMFWYRQDPGLGLRLIYFSYDVKMKEKGDIPEGYSVSREKKERFSLILESASTNQTSMYLCASSLYGRDNQPQHFGDGTRLSIL.

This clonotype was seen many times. CDR3 protein: CSAQGGHYGYTF. In DNA, the CDR3 is TGCAGTGCGCAAGGGGGCCACTATGGCTACACCTTC. The chain has TRBV20-1 and TRBJ1-2; 7 nucleotides align to TRBD1. The trim removed 6 bases at V and 3 bases at J, leaving 4 bases unmatched. CDR3 length: 12 amino acids. Per the germline V gene, CDR1 is DFQATT and CDR2 is SNEGSKA (reference sequence).